The 7 T cell receptor beta chains below all came from one sample that was sequenced in a study of blood T cell repertoires in COVID-19. Sequencing was performed with immunoSEQ multiplex PCR; in TCRdb, only in-frame clones are kept and a portion is missing. The data show fewer than 85,000 clones, 88% seen once. The specimen was peripheral blood. These receptors were obtained from a human donor in a cohort sampled during active COVID-19.

The chain recombines TRBV4-1 with TRBJ1-2; D is ambiguous. The V gene's germline CDR1 is MGHRA and CDR2 YSYEKL. Trimming took off 0 bases at V and 5 bases at J, with 13 bases between the two ends. The CDR3 consists of 15 residues. CDR3 DNA sequence: TGCGCCAGCAGCCAAGAGGCAGCGAATTGGTATGGCTACACCTTC. Residues: CASSQEAANWYGYTF.

DNA for the CDR3: TGTGCCACCAGTGACAATATAGCGGGAGCAGATACGCAGTATTTT. Protein product: CATSDNIAGADTQYF. The chain joins TRBV24-1 to TRBJ2-3; 9 nucleotides match TRBD2. With 4 bases clipped from V and 4 bases from J, the junction kept 5 bases outside the gene matches. This CDR3 region has 15 residues. The germline CDR1 and CDR2 sequences are KGHDR and SFDVKD.

The chain is built from TRBV6-5 and TRBJ1-5; D is perhaps TRBD1 (5 bases). Germline lookup yields CDR1 MNHEY and CDR2 SVGAGI. This CDR3 comprises 15 residues. The V end was cut by 0 bases, the J end by 2 bases, with 8 bases between. The CDR3 here is CASSYSIGGNQPQHF. The CDR3 coding sequence is TGTGCCAGCAGTTACTCGATAGGGGGCAATCAGCCCCAGCATTTT.

This chain uses TRBV2 with TRBJ2-1; 10 bases align to TRBD1. This CDR3 has 15 amino acids. Germline assignment: CDR1 SNHLY and CDR2 FYNNEI. The ends lost 7 bases at V and 6 bases at J; junction bases unmatched: 9. The CDR3 reads CASKAGTGEFNEQFF. The CDR3 DNA is TGTGCCAGCAAAGCCGGGACAGGGGAGTTCAATGAGCAGTTCTTC. Full variable domain (missing parts from reference TRBV2 and TRBJ2-1): EPEVTQTPSHQVTQMGQEVILRCVPISNHLYFYWYRQILGQKVEFLVSFYNNEISEKSEIFDDQFSVERPDGSNFTLKIRSTKLEDSAMYFCASKAGTGEFNEQFFGPGTRLTVL.

The chain carries TRBV28 and TRBJ2-1; the match to TRBD2 covers 7 bases. The V gene end was trimmed by 10 bases and the J gene end by 9 bases; junction bases not matched to a gene: 12. Germline lookup yields CDR1 MDHEN and CDR2 SYDVKM. This CDR3 spans 13 amino acids. Here the CDR3 reads CATSRLASIEQFF. DNA of the CDR3: TGTGCCACCAGCCGACTAGCCTCGATTGAGCAGTTCTTC.

This rearrangement joins TRBV6-1 to TRBJ1-1; TRBD1 agrees at 8 bases. This CDR3 spans 12 amino acids. Germline V CDR1 and CDR2: MNHNS, SASEGT. J lost 14 bases, V lost 0 bases, and 5 bases had no gene match. The CDR3 nucleotides read TGTGCCAGCAGTGAAGCGACAGGGGTAAAGTTCTTT. Amino acid sequence: CASSEATGVKFF.

J is TRBJ2-7 and V is TRBV30, with D tentatively TRBD1 (5 bases). CDR3 length equals 13 residues. V gave up 2 bases and J gave up 0 bases, with 8 bases separating them. Germline V gives CDR1 GTSNPN, CDR2 SVGIG (reference sequence). Here the CDR3 reads CAWSFDSSYEQYF. The CDR3 nucleotides read TGTGCCTGGAGTTTTGACAGCTCCTACGAGCAGTACTTC.